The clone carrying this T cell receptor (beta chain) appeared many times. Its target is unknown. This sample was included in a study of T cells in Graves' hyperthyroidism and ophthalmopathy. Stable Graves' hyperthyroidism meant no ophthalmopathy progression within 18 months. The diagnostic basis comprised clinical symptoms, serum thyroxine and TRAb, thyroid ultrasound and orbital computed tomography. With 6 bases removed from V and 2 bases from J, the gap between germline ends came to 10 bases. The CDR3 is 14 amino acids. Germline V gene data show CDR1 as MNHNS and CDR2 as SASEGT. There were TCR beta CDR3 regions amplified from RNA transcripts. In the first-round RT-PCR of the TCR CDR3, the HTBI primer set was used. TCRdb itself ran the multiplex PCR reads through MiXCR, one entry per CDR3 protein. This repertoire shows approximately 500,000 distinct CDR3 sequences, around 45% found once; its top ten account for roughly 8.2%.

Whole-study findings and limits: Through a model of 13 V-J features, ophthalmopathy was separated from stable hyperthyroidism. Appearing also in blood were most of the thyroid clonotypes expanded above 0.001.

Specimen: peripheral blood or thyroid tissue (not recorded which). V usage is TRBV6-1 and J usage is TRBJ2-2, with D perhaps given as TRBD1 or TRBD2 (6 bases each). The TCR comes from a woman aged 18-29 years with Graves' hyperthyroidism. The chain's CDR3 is CASRRGVNTGELFF. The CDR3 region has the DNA TGTGCCAGCAGGAGGGGGGTTAACACCGGGGAGCTGTTTTTT.